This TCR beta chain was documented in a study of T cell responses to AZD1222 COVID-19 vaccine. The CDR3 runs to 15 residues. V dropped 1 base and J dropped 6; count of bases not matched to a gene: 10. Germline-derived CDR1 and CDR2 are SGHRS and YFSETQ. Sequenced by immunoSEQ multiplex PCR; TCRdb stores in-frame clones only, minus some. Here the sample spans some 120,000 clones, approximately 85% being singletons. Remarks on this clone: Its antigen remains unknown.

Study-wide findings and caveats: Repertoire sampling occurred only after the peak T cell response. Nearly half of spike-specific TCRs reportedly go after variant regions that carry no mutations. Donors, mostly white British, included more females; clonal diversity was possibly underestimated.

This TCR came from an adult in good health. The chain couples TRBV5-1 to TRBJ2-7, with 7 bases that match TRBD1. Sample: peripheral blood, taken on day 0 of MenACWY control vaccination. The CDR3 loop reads CASSLLETGWGEQYF. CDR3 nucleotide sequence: TGCGCCAGCAGCTTGCTCGAGACAGGGTGGGGCGAGCAGTACTTC.